Listed here are 13 T cell receptor beta chains from one sample, sequenced in a study of breast tumors, draining lymph nodes, adjacent tissues. Axillary draining lymph nodes of breast cancer patients supplied the node samples. TCRdb reprocessed the multiplex PCR reads with MiXCR, giving one entry per CDR3 protein. Here the sample spans around 290,000 distinct CDR3 sequences, around 31% being singletons. Material: axillary lymph node tissue. The source of these receptors is a female donor with breast cancer. Some clones in this sample may be carry-over from other donors' samples.

This clonotype was counted many times. The gene calls are TRBV4-2 and TRBJ2-5; the D gene is possibly TRBD2 (5 bases). V was pared by 1 base and J by 4 bases, with 10 bases between. This CDR3 is 14 amino acids long. Germline V lookup: CDR1 LGHNA, CDR2 YNFKEQ. CDR3: CASSQVGSRETQYF. The DNA for the CDR3 is TGTGCCAGCAGCCAAGTTGGGAGCCGAGAGACCCAGTACTTC.

This clonotype showed up many times. The rearrangement joins TRBV10-2 to TRBJ2-7; D unresolved. This CDR3 has 14 residues. CDR1 is WSHSY and CDR2 is SAAADI in the germline V gene. The V end lost 6 bases, the J end lost 2 bases, and 14 bases lay between the germline ends. CDR3 DNA: TGCGCCAGCAGGGTCGGGTCTTCTACCTACGAGCAGTACTTC. Protein product: CASRVGSSTYEQYF.

This clonotype was seen a handful of times. V gene TRBV2 combines with J gene TRBJ2-1, with 10 bases lining up with TRBD2. The CDR3 is made up of 15 amino acids. The ends lost 4 bases at V and 4 bases at J; junction bases unmatched: 4. Looked up from germline, CDR1 is SNHLY and CDR2 is FYNNEI. DNA of the CDR3: TGTGCCAGCAGTGGGGGGACTAGCGTTTACAATGAGCAGTTCTTC. Translating it yields CASSGGTSVYNEQFF.

This clonotype was seen ten or more times. The chain is built from TRBV20-1 and TRBJ1-6, with unresolved D. The V and J ends lost 6 bases and 6 bases respectively, with 18 bases between them. Per germline, CDR1 DFQATT and CDR2 SNEGSKA (reference sequence). The CDR3 spans 15 residues. CDR3 amino acids: CSALPTPGTNSPLHF. CDR3 coding DNA: TGCAGTGCCCTACCGACACCGGGAACTAATTCACCCCTCCACTTT.

This clonotype showed up just a few times. The chain combines TRBV7-8 with TRBJ2-4; 10 nucleotides match TRBD1. CDR3 size: 19 residues. Germline loops: CDR1 SGHVS, CDR2 FQNEAQ. After removal of 0 bases from V and 1 base from J, the junction contained 9 bases not matched to a gene. The CDR3 coding sequence is TGTGCCAGCAGCTTAGCCCCCCGACAGGGGGCTCTGGCCAAAAACATTCAGTACTTC. The encoded protein is CASSLAPRQGALAKNIQYF.

The CDR3 is CASSPDNPQETQYF. The CDR3 nucleotides are TGTGCCAGCAGCCCGGACAATCCCCAAGAGACCCAGTACTTC. V gene TRBV9 combines with J gene TRBJ2-5, with D possibly TRBD1 on 5 matching bases. Trimming left V 4 bases short and J 1 base short, with 11 bases between. The germline V gene has CDR1 SGDLS and CDR2 YYNGEE. CDR3 size: 14 residues.

This clonotype was observed many times. One junction end disagrees with the germline gene, perhaps due to a read error. The chain uses TRBV6-5 and TRBJ2-5, with a weak D call TRBD1 (6 bases). The CDR3 contains 15 residues. Germline lookup yields CDR1 MNHEY and CDR2 SVGAGI. CDR3 sequence (DNA): TGTGCCAGCAGCTACTCCAGGGGTCTCGGGGAGACCCAGTACTTC. Translating it yields CASSYSRGLGETQYF.

J is TRBJ2-1 and V is TRBV10-3; the match to TRBD2 covers 10 bases. Germline V lookup: CDR1 ENHRY, CDR2 SYGVKD. Germline trimming cut 10 bases from V and 3 bases from J; bases unmatched to any gene: 9. This CDR3 comprises 15 residues. Here the CDR3 reads CASNKAGGLYNEQFF. CDR3 DNA sequence: TGTGCCAGCAACAAAGCGGGAGGGCTCTACAATGAGCAGTTCTTC.

The chain combines TRBV20-1 with TRBJ2-1; the D is unclear. This CDR3 contains 13 residues. The ends were cut back, 5 bases at V and 6 bases at J, with 14 bases in the middle. Per the germline V gene, CDR1 is DFQATT and CDR2 is SNEGSKA (reference sequence). Here the CDR3 reads CSAPRAASNEQFF. The CDR3, as DNA: TGCAGTGCTCCAAGGGCCGCTAGCAATGAGCAGTTCTTC.

This clonotype was detected only a few times. Being one base from a much bigger clone, this may be a read error. V gene TRBV6-4 combines with J gene TRBJ2-2; no clear D. V was shortened by 5 bases and J by 4 bases, with 8 bases between the two germline ends. The germline CDR1 and CDR2 sequences are MRHNA and SNTAGT. This CDR3 is built from 13 residues. CDR3 protein: CASSHQTTGELFF. The DNA of the CDR3 is TGTGCCAGCAGTCACCAAACCACCGGGGAGCTGTTTTTT.

There are many counts of this clonotype. The chain couples TRBV7-3 to TRBJ2-1; TRBD2 matches 9 bases. This CDR3 has 16 amino acids. With V trimmed by 2 bases and J by 7 bases, 9 bases remained unmatched. Germline V lookup: CDR1 SGHTA, CDR2 FQGTGA. The CDR3 DNA is TGTGCCAGCAGCTTAGGGTCGGCGGGAGGGCAGAATGAGCAGTTCTTC. Translating gives CASSLGSAGGQNEQFF.

In its sample, this clonotype was seen many times. The V call is TRBV11-3, the J call TRBJ2-1, with 10 bases matching TRBD2. The V segment lost 4 bases and the J segment 6 bases; nucleotides outside the gene matches: 9. CDR3 length: 16 amino acids. The germline CDR1 and CDR2 sequences are SGHNT and YENEEA. CDR3 nucleotides: TGTGCCAGCAGCTCCGTAACAGCGGGGGGGACCAATGAGCAGTTCTTC. Translating gives CASSSVTAGGTNEQFF. Drawing the rest from reference TRBV11-3 and TRBJ2-1, the complete variable domain is EAGVVQSPRYKIIEKKQPVAFWCNPISGHNTLYWYLQNLGQGPELLIRYENEEAVDDSQLPKDRFSAERLKGVDSTLKIQPAELGDSAVYLCASSSVTAGGTNEQFFGPGTRLTVL.

This clonotype was seen a few times. The chain carries TRBV6-1 and TRBJ1-2; D unclear. V lost 5 bases and J 4 bases, leaving 5 bases between the germline ends. The CDR3 runs to 11 residues. CDR1 MNHNS and CDR2 SASEGT come from the germline V gene. CDR3 loop: CASSLVYGYTF. In nucleotides, the CDR3 is TGTGCCAGCAGTCTTGTCTATGGCTACACCTTC.